This T cell receptor (beta chain) comes out of a study of blood T cell repertoires in COVID-19. Study-wide context: In each case, the material was cDNA or gDNA derived from T cells, B-cell-depleted T cells, or PBMCs.

Methods used by the authors: It was from reference gene primer amplification that nucleated cell counts were estimated. Measured with immunoSEQ multiplex PCR; TCRdb has only the in-frame clones, and not every one. That table is the source of V, J and clone size, and D and trimming were worked out from the DNA. The sample shows about 150,000 clones, 80% to 90% of them seen only once. The V segment lost 4 bases and the J segment 5 bases; nucleotides outside the gene matches: 2. This CDR3 spans 15 amino acids. CDR1 and CDR2 (germline): MNHEY, SVGAGI. In Seattle, patients joined the study during active infection and were tracked longitudinally.

The sample taken for sequencing was peripheral blood. The origin of this receptor is a woman in her fifties or sixties with COVID-19, enrolled during active disease. The J gene is TRBJ2-3, the V gene TRBV6-5; 14 bases align to TRBD2. The CDR3 nucleotides are TGTGCCAGCAGTTTAGGGACTAGCGGGGGAGATACGCAGTATTTT. It is translated as CASSLGTSGGDTQYF.